These 30 T cell receptor beta chains came from one sample sequenced in a study of tumor and adjacent non-tumor tissue in lung cancer. TCRbeta libraries were built with three rounds of nested PCR, modified from ARM-PCR. TCRdb ran MiXCR on the multiplex PCR reads and lists one entry per CDR3 protein. The sample lists approximately 71,000 distinct CDR3 sequences, 60% occurring once. The template was RNA from unsorted bulk tissue. Sequenced: lung tumor tissue. Source of these receptors: a man aged 50 to 59 with non-small cell lung cancer.

This clonotype has a count of ten or more. The J gene is TRBJ2-1, the V gene TRBV4-1, with D possibly TRBD2 on 7 matching bases. V was clipped by 5 bases and J by 4 bases, with 24 bases between them. CDR1 is MGHRA, CDR2 YSYEKL, per germline. The CDR3 contains 18 residues. The CDR3 DNA reads TGCGCCAGCAGCTCCGGTAAAGGAGGGGGGGCGAATTACAATGAGCAGTTCTTC. Translation: CASSSGKGGGANYNEQFF.

The chain is built from TRBV28 and TRBJ1-5; the D gene is possibly TRBD1 (5 bases). The CDR3 totals 15 residues. Between the trimmed V and J ends, which lost 2 bases and 0 bases, there was a span of 8 bases. Germline CDR1 reads MDHEN; CDR2 reads SYDVKM. The CDR3 nucleotides read TGTGCCAGCAGTTTACCGGGACTTAGCAATCAGCCCCAGCATTTT. Translation gives CASSLPGLSNQPQHF.

This clonotype was observed a handful of times. The junction differs from germline at one of its ends, possibly a read error. This chain links TRBV6-5 with TRBJ2-1; TRBD2 matches 8 bases. This CDR3 region has 13 residues. Germline V lookup: CDR1 MNHEY, CDR2 SVGAGI. CDR3: CASSASGGNEQLF. The CDR3 region has the DNA TGTGCCAGCTCAGCGAGCGGGGGCAATGAGCAGCTCTTC.

As concerns this clonotype: The CDR3 does not end in the conserved phenylalanine or tryptophan, so this is likely a read error. This chain joins TRBV6-6 and TRBJ1-4; possible D gene TRBD1, 6 bases. CDR3 size: 14 residues. Germline assignment: CDR1 MNHNY and CDR2 SVGAGI (reference sequence). The CDR3, as DNA: TGTGCAAGCTCCAGGACAGACGGACGAGAAAAACTGTTTTAT. It specifies CASSRTDGREKLFY.

The rearrangement uses TRBV7-9 and TRBJ2-5; D is undetermined. Between the trimmed V and J ends, which lost 0 bases and 1 base, there was a span of 6 bases. The germline CDR1 and CDR2 sequences are SEHNR and FQNEAQ (reference sequence). This CDR3 has 14 amino acids. Here the CDR3 DNA reads TGTGCCAGCAGCTTAGCGACGACCCAAGAGACCCAGTACTTC. Amino acids: CASSLATTQETQYF.

Details on this clonotype: A read error may account for a junction end that differs from germline. J is TRBJ2-2 and V is TRBV12-5, with 9 bases matching TRBD1. Germline V gene lookup returns CDR1 LGHNT and CDR2 FRNRAP. CDR3 length equals 16 residues. As DNA, the CDR3 is TGTGCTAGTGGTTTTGTCGGGACAGGGTTCACCGGGGAGCTGTTCTTT. It specifies CASGFVGTGFTGELFF.

A few counts support this clonotype. The DNA of the CDR3 is TGCGCCAGCAGCTTGGCTGCGACAGGGGGAGAGACCCAGTACTTC. Translation: CASSLAATGGETQYF. This chain joins TRBV5-1 and TRBJ2-5; 9 bases align to TRBD1. Germline V gene sequence: CDR1 SGHRS, CDR2 YFSETQ. This CDR3 has 15 residues. V gave up 0 bases and J gave up 4 bases; unmatched junction bases: 4.

There are many counts of this clonotype. One junction end does not reproduce the germline sequence, and a read error may be involved. V usage is TRBV7-8 and J usage is TRBJ2-7, with 7 bases that match TRBD1. The CDR3 contains 14 residues. Germline V gives CDR1 SGHVS, CDR2 FQNEAQ. The CDR3 spells CASSLTGASGGRHF. In DNA form, the CDR3 reads TGTGCCAGCAGCCTTACAGGGGCGAGCGGCGGTAGACATTTC.

With regard to this clonotype: An end of the junction does not agree with germline; a read error may underlie this. V gene TRBV6-5 combines with J gene TRBJ2-7, with D uncertain. Germline values: CDR1 MNHEY, CDR2 SVGAGI. This CDR3 is 14 amino acids long. DNA of the CDR3: TGTGTCAGCACGGCCAACCTAAGCTCCTACGAGCAGTACTTC. It encodes CVSTANLSSYEQYF.

The chain carries TRBV28 and TRBJ2-5; 10 positions match TRBD1. CDR1 and CDR2 (germline): MDHEN, SYDVKM. V was clipped by 7 bases and J by 4 bases; unmatched bases: 6. The CDR3 length is 14 residues. CDR3: CASTSGQGPETQYF. The CDR3 nucleotides are TGTGCCAGCACTTCGGGACAGGGGCCAGAGACCCAGTACTTC.

A remark on this clonotype: A much larger clone differs by one base, so this may be a read error. V usage is TRBV6-6 and J usage is TRBJ1-1; tentative D call: TRBD1 (6 bases). This CDR3 spans 15 amino acids. CDR1 and CDR2 from the germline V gene are MNHNY and SVGAGI (reference sequence). CDR3 protein: CASLLGQGTNIEAFF. CDR3 sequence (DNA): TGTGCCAGCTTGTTGGGGCAGGGGACTAACATTGAAGCTTTCTTT.

This clonotype was picked up one time. CDR3 DNA: TGCGCCAGCAGCCAAATGTGGGACGGCTATAATGAGCAGTTCTTC. It encodes CASSQMWDGYNEQFF. The V and J genes are TRBV4-1 and TRBJ2-1; D tentatively reads TRBD1 or TRBD2 (5 bases each). From germline, CDR1 is MGHRA and CDR2 YSYEKL. The CDR3 contains 15 residues. V dropped 2 bases and J dropped 7 bases, with 15 bases sitting between them.

This clonotype occurred a few times. A read error may account for a junction end that differs from germline. The J gene is TRBJ2-7, the V gene TRBV29-1; 8 bases match TRBD1. Germline V gene sequence: CDR1 SQVTM, CDR2 ANQGSEA. CDR3 length: 12 amino acids. The CDR3 reads CSVDRGQDELYF. DNA of the CDR3: TGTAGCGTTGACAGGGGACAAGACGAGCTGTACTTC.

This clonotype occurred once. With a much larger clone just one base away, this may be a read error. The chain joins TRBV6-2 or TRBV6-3 to TRBJ2-3, with 15 positions matching TRBD2. The CDR3 loop spans 16 amino acids. The germline V gene has CDR1 MNHEY and CDR2 SVGEGT. The DNA of the CDR3 is TGTGCCAGCACCCCGGGACTAGCGGGGGGCACAGATATGCAGTATTTT. Translation gives CASTPGLAGGTDMQYF.

Ten or more counts support this clonotype. The chain links TRBV6-5 to TRBJ2-7; D is unclear. CDR3 size: 12 residues. Looked up from germline, CDR1 is MNHEY and CDR2 is SVGAGI. Trimming left V 6 bases short and J 7 bases short, with 13 bases between. The CDR3 protein is CASSKGFLEQYF. CDR3 in DNA: TGTGCCAGCAGCAAAGGGTTCCTGGAGCAGTACTTC.

Note on this clonotype: A junction end diverges from the germline sequence, so it may reflect a read error. The rearrangement links TRBV6-1 to TRBJ2-7; 10 positions match TRBD2. The germline V gene has CDR1 MNHNS and CDR2 SASEGT. This CDR3 has 16 residues. CDR3 residues: CASIDRLAGHYYVQYF. The CDR3 DNA is TGTGCCAGCATTGACCGACTAGCGGGCCATTACTACGTGCAGTACTTC.

Comment on this clonotype: A read error may be the cause here, since a much bigger clone is one base away. The chain links TRBV11-2 to TRBJ2-7; 11 bases are shared with TRBD1. Germline V gene lookup returns CDR1 SGHAT and CDR2 FQNNGV. The CDR3 sequence is 14 residues long. The CDR3 DNA sequence: TGTGCCGGCAGCACGGACAGGGGGCCCTACGAGCAGTACTTC. Protein product: CAGSTDRGPYEQYF.

A few counts support this clonotype. V is TRBV20-1 and J is TRBJ1-1; no firm D call. The CDR3 loop spans 14 amino acids. Germline V gene lookup returns CDR1 DFQATT and CDR2 SNEGSKA (reference sequence). V lost 0 bases to trimming and J lost 4 bases, with 12 bases between them. CDR3 protein: CSARDPKGSTEAFF. CDR3 nucleotides: TGCAGTGCTAGAGACCCTAAGGGTAGCACTGAAGCTTTCTTT.

Remarks on this clonotype: A much larger clone lies a single base off, so this may be a read error. The chain couples TRBV6-5 to TRBJ2-5; D call uncertain. This CDR3 region has 12 residues. Per germline, CDR1 MNHEY and CDR2 SVGAGI. The chain's CDR3 is CASGYSGETQYF. CDR3 bases: TGTGCCAGCGGTTACTCGGGCGAGACCCAGTACTTC.

Comments on this clonotype: Relative to the germline gene, one junction end is altered; a read error may explain this. CDR3 region: CSVEEPRVGNEPFF. The CDR3 nucleotides are TGTAGCGTTGAAGAGCCTCGTGTGGGGAATGAGCCGTTCTTC. J is TRBJ2-1 and V is TRBV29-1; tentatively, D is TRBD2 (5 bases). CDR1 and CDR2 (germline): SQVTM, ANQGSEA. There are 14 residues in the CDR3.

This clonotype has a count of ten or more. The CDR3 region is CSVEQDRGYGYTF. CDR3 DNA: TGCAGCGTTGAACAAGACAGGGGGTACGGCTACACCTTC. The chain couples TRBV29-1 to TRBJ1-2; 9 bases match TRBD1. With 2 bases clipped from V and 8 bases from J, the junction kept 6 bases outside the gene matches. Germline lookup yields CDR1 SQVTM and CDR2 ANQGSEA. The CDR3 spans 13 residues.

This clonotype was detected many times. V and J are TRBV6-2 or TRBV6-3 and TRBJ2-1; no definite D call. The CDR3 is 15 amino acids. CDR1 is MNHEY, CDR2 SVGEGT, per germline. Trimming shortened V by 4 bases and J by 2 bases, and 12 bases separated the two germline ends. CDR3 residues: CASSSEAPAYNEQFF. The CDR3 DNA sequence: TGTGCCAGCAGTTCAGAAGCGCCCGCCTACAATGAGCAGTTCTTC.

This clonotype was recorded once. This may be a read error, as it is one base from a much larger clone. The genes are TRBV14 and TRBJ2-3, with D possibly being TRBD1 (5 bases). CDR1 SGHDN and CDR2 FVKESK come from the germline V gene. The CDR3 has 15 residues. V lost 1 base to trimming and J lost 2 bases, with 10 bases between them. The CDR3 sequence is CASSQGRQNTDTQYF. CDR3 in DNA: TGTGCCAGCAGCCAAGGGAGACAGAACACAGATACGCAGTATTTT.

Regarding this clonotype: A much larger clonotype is one base distant, so this may be a read error. This chain uses TRBV6-6 with TRBJ1-4; no definite D call. CDR3 size: 11 residues. Germline V CDR1 and CDR2: MNHNY, SVGAGI (reference sequence). The CDR3 sequence: CVSSLSEKLFF. CDR3 in DNA: TGTGTCAGCAGTTTGAGTGAAAAACTGTTTTTT.

About this clonotype itself: One end of the junction does not line up with germline, which may come from a read error. The chain employs TRBV11-2 and TRBJ2-5, with unresolved D. Germline V gene data show CDR1 as SGHAT and CDR2 as FQNNGV. CDR3 size: 12 residues. CDR3 DNA sequence: TGTACCAGCAGGAAGAATCAAGAGACCCGGTACTTC. It yields the protein CTSRKNQETRYF.

V and J are TRBV19 and TRBJ2-3; 9 nucleotides match TRBD2. Per the germline V gene, CDR1 is LNHDA and CDR2 is SQIVND (reference sequence). V dropped 5 bases and J dropped 4; count of bases not matched to a gene: 10. The CDR3 runs 16 residues. CDR3 amino acids: CASSSLAGVGPDTQYF. The CDR3 bases are TGTGCCAGTAGTTCGTTAGCGGGAGTCGGCCCAGATACGCAGTATTTT.

Points on this clonotype: This could be a read error, since a much larger clone is one nucleotide away. This sequence joins TRBV20-1 and TRBJ2-4, with D maybe TRBD2 (7 bases). V gave up 0 bases and J gave up 2 bases, with 20 bases separating them. CDR3 length: 18 amino acids. Germline lookup yields CDR1 DFQATT and CDR2 SNEGSKA (reference sequence). The CDR3 reads CSARDRGASGETKNIQYF. Written as DNA, the CDR3 is TGCAGTGCTAGAGATCGGGGGGCAAGCGGAGAGACCAAAAACATTCAGTACTTC.

To note about this clonotype: One end of the junction does not line up with germline, which may come from a read error. The J gene is TRBJ2-5, the V gene TRBV11-2; D may be TRBD1 (6 bases). Germline V gene sequence: CDR1 SGHAT, CDR2 FQNNGV. This CDR3 is built from 13 residues. The CDR3 loop reads CTSSVGAQDTQYF. The CDR3 DNA sequence: TGTACCAGCAGCGTGGGGGCGCAAGATACCCAGTACTTC.

As regards this clonotype: One end of the junction fails to match germline, which may point to a read error. The chain carries TRBV11-1 and TRBJ2-1, with D possibly called TRBD1 or TRBD2 (7 bases each). The CDR3 runs to 15 residues. Per germline, CDR1 SGHAT and CDR2 FQDESV (reference sequence). CDR3 sequence reads: CANSAGGAGTNKQFF. In DNA, the CDR3 is TGTGCCAACAGCGCAGGGGGGGCAGGGACTAATAAGCAGTTCTTC. Based on the CDR3 plus reference TRBV11-1 and TRBJ2-1, the full variable domain is EAEVAQSPRYKITEKSQAVAFWCDPISGHATLYWYRQILGQGPELLVQFQDESVVDDSQLPKDRFSAERLKGVDSTLKIQPAELGDSAMYLCANSAGGAGTNKQFFGPGTRLTVL.

Notes on this clonotype: One end of the junction does not line up with germline, which may come from a read error. The chain combines TRBV6-5 with TRBJ2-7; the D gene is possibly TRBD2 (6 bases). Looked up from germline, CDR1 is MNHEY and CDR2 is SVGAGI. The CDR3 totals 14 residues. The CDR3 coding sequence is TGTGCCAGCAGTTACTCTAGCGGTCCCTACGGGCAGTACTTC. Residues: CASSYSSGPYGQYF.